This TCR beta chain was identified during a study of cytomegalovirus exposure and HLA in healthy donors. Study-wide results and limits: It was confirmed in vitro that a few of the CMV-associated chains were specific for CMV antigens. The dataset shows that most TCR sequences were rare, while some public TCRs occurred in many donors. Investigators reported over 150 TCR beta chains as tied to cytomegalovirus.

This CDR3 spans 14 amino acids. Germline V gene sequence: CDR1 MNHNY, CDR2 SVGAGI (reference sequence). V dropped 6 bases and J dropped 0 bases, with 10 bases sitting between them. A remark on this clone: Its specificity is not known.

Data came from immunoSEQ multiplex PCR; TCRdb stores just in-frame clones and leaves some out. The table shows 200,000 to 250,000 clones, with approximately 87% occurring only once. This sequence originates from a woman aged 18-29 years in good health and CMV-seronegative. Source material: PBMCs. The chain carries TRBV6-6 and TRBJ2-3, with D maybe TRBD1 (5 bases). The CDR3 spells CASSAGYSTDTQYF. The CDR3 coding sequence is TGTGCCAGCAGCGCAGGGTATAGCACAGATACGCAGTATTTT.